These T cell receptor beta chains were read from a single sample in a study of T cell responses to AZD1222 COVID-19 vaccine. The protocol was immunoSEQ multiplex PCR, while the TCRdb copy is restricted to in-frame clones and leaves out a portion. The sample yields approximately 110,000 clones, around 90% seen once. The sample here was peripheral blood, taken on day 0 of AZD1222 vaccination. These receptors all come from an adult in good health. CDR3s include the opening cysteine and the closing phenylalanine or tryptophan. D genes are given only for firm matches. Not all rows give a size; the values are once, few, many and, for expanded clones, a class.

v_gene	abundance	j_gene	d_gene	CDR3nt	CDR3aa
TRBV28	NA	TRBJ1-5	NA	TGTGCCAGCAGTTTTGGGGGAAGCAATCAGCCCCAGCATTTT	CASSFGGSNQPQHF
TRBV19	NA	TRBJ2-1	NA	TGTGCCAGTAGTATGAGGAATGAGCAGTTCTTC	CASSMRNEQFF
TRBV9	NA	TRBJ1-3	NA	TGTGCCAGGTTGGGTCACACCATATATTTT	CARLGHTIYF
TRBV20-1	NA	TRBJ1-1	NA	TGCAGTGCTTCGACAGACGAAGCTTTCTTT	CSASTDEAFF
TRBV6-5	NA	TRBJ2-1	TRBD2	TGTGCCAGCAAACTAGCGGGAGCCCGACGTGGTGAGCAGTTCTTC	CASKLAGARRGEQFF
TRBV27	NA	TRBJ2-6	TRBD1	TGTGCCAGCAGCAGACCCACAGGGGGCCCTGGGGCCAACGTCCTGACTTTC	CASSRPTGGPGANVLTF
TRBV4-3	NA	TRBJ2-7	NA	TGCGCCAGCAGCCAACTGACTAGCTCCTACGAGCAGTACTTC	CASSQLTSSYEQYF
TRBV30	NA	TRBJ2-3	NA	TGTGCCTGGGGCAACGGGCAGGGGAGCACAGATACGCAGTATTTT	CAWGNGQGSTDTQYF
TRBV11-3	NA	TRBJ2-2	NA	TGTGCCAGCAGTCGGACAGTTGGCACCGGGGAGCTGTTTTTT	CASSRTVGTGELFF
TRBV28	NA	TRBJ1-2	NA	TGTGCCAGCAGACCTCCTGAGCAGGCTGCCCAGGTCGCAGCTAACTATGGCTACACCTTC	CASRPPEQAAQVAANYGYTF
TRBV30	NA	TRBJ2-5	NA	TGTGCCTGGAGGGAGCAGGGCAGCTTCCAAGAGACCCAGTACTTC	CAWREQGSFQETQYF
TRBV7-9	NA	TRBJ2-7	NA	TGTGCCAGCAGCCTACAGGGAAAATCCTACGAGCAGTACTTC	CASSLQGKSYEQYF
TRBV30	NA	TRBJ1-2	NA	TGTGCCTGGAGTGGGGAGGGTGGCTACACCTTC	CAWSGEGGYTF
TRBV19	NA	TRBJ1-1	NA	TGTGCCAGTAGGAAGACAGGAGGTCTGACTGAAGCTTTCTTT	CASRKTGGLTEAFF
TRBV25-1	NA	TRBJ1-4	TRBD1	TGTGCCAGCAGTGAAGCAGGGGGTCGGTATGAAAAACTGTTTTTT	CASSEAGGRYEKLFF
TRBV6-5	NA	TRBJ1-4	TRBD1	TGTGCCAGCAGTGACTCAACAGGGGGTGGTGAAAAACTGTTTTTT	CASSDSTGGGEKLFF
TRBV18	NA	TRBJ1-1	NA	TGTGCCAGCTCAAAGGACAGAAGCACTGAAGCTTTCTTT	CASSKDRSTEAFF
TRBV23-1	NA	TRBJ2-2	NA	TGCGCCAGCACCGCGGCCCCGAACACCGGGGAGCTGTTTTTT	CASTAAPNTGELFF
TRBV28	few	TRBJ1-1	NA	TGTGCCAGCACCCCAGGGCCGGTGAACACTGAAGCTTTCTTT	CASTPGPVNTEAFF
TRBV18	NA	TRBJ2-1	TRBD1	TGTGCCAGCTCACCGAGACAGGGCCCGAATGAGCAGTTCTTC	CASSPRQGPNEQFF
TRBV24-1	NA	TRBJ2-1	NA	TGTGCCACCGCCCAGGCGGCCTCTTCCTACAATGAGCAGTTCTTC	CATAQAASSYNEQFF
TRBV28	NA	TRBJ1-2	NA	TGTGCCAGCAGTAGGGGTTTGGGCTATGGCTACACCTTC	CASSRGLGYGYTF
TRBV2	NA	TRBJ1-6	NA	TGTGCCAGCAGTGAAAATGCTAATTCACCCCTCCACTTT	CASSENANSPLHF
TRBV15	NA	TRBJ2-5	NA	TGTGCCACCAGCAGAGCCCCGGGGGGCGCGGAGACCCAGTACTTC	CATSRAPGGAETQYF
TRBV6-5	NA	TRBJ2-3	NA	TGTGCCAGCAGACGCTATAGCACAGATACGCAGTATTTT	CASRRYSTDTQYF
TRBV5-4	NA	TRBJ2-5	NA	TGTGCCAGCAGCTTGGGCTCCCAAGAGACCCAGTACTTC	CASSLGSQETQYF
TRBV6-1	NA	TRBJ2-5	NA	TGTGCCAGCAGTGAAGGGAGGACCCAGTACTTC	CASSEGRTQYF
TRBV7-9	NA	TRBJ1-4	NA	TGTGCCAGCAGCTTACTAGGGCAAACTAATGAAAAACTGTTTTTT	CASSLLGQTNEKLFF
TRBV11-2	NA	TRBJ2-5	TRBD2	TGTGCCAGCAGCACCCTAGCGGGAGGACCGGAGACCCAGTACTTC	CASSTLAGGPETQYF
TRBV14	once	TRBJ1-6	NA	TGTGCCAGCAGCCAGGGGAGGGGAGGTTCACCCCTCCACTTT	CASSQGRGGSPLHF
TRBV10-3	NA	TRBJ1-2	TRBD1	TGTGCCATCAGTCGAACAGGGGAAGGCGGCTACACCTTC	CAISRTGEGGYTF